The 6 T cell receptor beta chains listed next were all sequenced from one sample in a study of blood T cell repertoires in COVID-19. The method was immunoSEQ multiplex PCR; TCRdb's version includes in-frame clones alone and lacks a portion of them. The repertoire holds about 160,000 clones, with 85% as singletons. Sequencing was done on a sample of peripheral blood. These TCRs come from a human donor with acute or convalescent COVID-19. The donor label of this sample is uncertain.

The chain links TRBV7-3 to TRBJ2-2; D call uncertain. Germline V CDR1 and CDR2: SGHTA, FQGTGA. This CDR3 region has 14 residues. V shed 3 bases and J shed 1 base, with 6 bases lying between them. The CDR3 region has the DNA TGTGCCAGCAGCTTTCAGCGGAACACCGGGGAGCTGTTTTTT. It encodes CASSFQRNTGELFF.

The gene calls are TRBV9 and TRBJ2-3; D might be TRBD2 (6 bases). The CDR3 is made up of 15 amino acids. Germline V gives CDR1 SGDLS, CDR2 YYNGEE. The V and J ends lost 7 bases and 2 bases respectively, with 17 bases between them. DNA for the CDR3: TGTGCCAGCCTCCTGGCGGGCGGGGACACAGATACGCAGTATTTT. As protein: CASLLAGGDTDTQYF.

The J gene is TRBJ2-3, the V gene TRBV5-1; D call uncertain. Germline values: CDR1 SGHRS, CDR2 YFSETQ. The germline V and J ends were trimmed by 0 bases and 2 bases, with 4 bases remaining between them. The CDR3 is 13 amino acids. CDR3 sequence reads: CASSLDSTDTQYF. The CDR3, as DNA: TGCGCCAGCAGCTTGGACTCCACAGATACGCAGTATTTT. Using reference TRBV5-1 and TRBJ2-3 for the parts outside the CDR3, the full variable domain is KAGVTQTPRYLIKTRGQQVTLSCSPISGHRSVSWYQQTPGQGLQFLFEYFSETQRNKGNFPGRFSGRQFSNSRSEMNVSTLELGDSALYLCASSLDSTDTQYFGPGTRLTVL.

This sequence joins TRBV28 and TRBJ1-2; 9 bases align to TRBD1. The CDR3 sequence is 14 residues long. V was pared by 4 bases and J by 7 bases, with 7 bases of the junction left unmatched. CDR1 and CDR2 from the germline V gene are MDHEN and SYDVKM. The CDR3 loop reads CASSSWTGESGYTF. The CDR3 DNA reads TGTGCCAGCAGTTCCTGGACAGGGGAGAGTGGCTACACCTTC.

The rearrangement joins TRBV19 to TRBJ1-2; the D gene is possibly TRBD1 (6 bases). V was cut by 2 bases and J by 4 bases, with 11 bases left in between. CDR1 is LNHDA, CDR2 SQIVND, per germline (reference sequence). The CDR3 spans 14 residues. This CDR3 reads CASSIRDKTYGYTF. The CDR3 DNA reads as TGTGCCAGTAGTATAAGGGACAAAACCTATGGCTACACCTTC.

The chain carries TRBV18 and TRBJ1-2; D is undetermined. Trimming stripped 6 bases from V and 8 bases from J, with 16 bases between. Germline V gives CDR1 KGHSH, CDR2 LQKENI. The CDR3 extends over 13 amino acids. The CDR3 is CASSLNTEGGYTF. DNA of the CDR3: TGTGCCAGCTCTCTAAACACGGAGGGAGGCTACACCTTC.